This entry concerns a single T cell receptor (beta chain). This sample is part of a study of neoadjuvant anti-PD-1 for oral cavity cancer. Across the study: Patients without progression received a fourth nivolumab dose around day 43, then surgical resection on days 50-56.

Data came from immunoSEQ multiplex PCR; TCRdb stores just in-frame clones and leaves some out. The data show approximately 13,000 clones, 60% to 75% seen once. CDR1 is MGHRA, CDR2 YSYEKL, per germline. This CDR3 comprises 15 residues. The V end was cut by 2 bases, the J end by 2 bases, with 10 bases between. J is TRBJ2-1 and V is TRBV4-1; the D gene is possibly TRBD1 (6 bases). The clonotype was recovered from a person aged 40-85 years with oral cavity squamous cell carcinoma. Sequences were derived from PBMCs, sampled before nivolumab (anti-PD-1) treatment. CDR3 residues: CASSQNRETYNEQFF. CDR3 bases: TGCGCCAGCAGCCAAAACAGGGAGACCTACAATGAGCAGTTCTTC.